These 16 T cell receptor beta chains share one sample of origin, sequenced in a study of blood T cell repertoires in COVID-19. Profiling relied on immunoSEQ multiplex PCR, and the TCRdb table lists in-frame clones only, not all of them. The table shows roughly 50,000 clones, with 70% to 90% occurring only once. Input material: peripheral blood. These receptors originate from a human donor in a cohort sampled during active COVID-19.

This chain joins TRBV6-2 or TRBV6-3 and TRBJ1-2; D is uncertain. There are 13 residues in the CDR3. With 2 bases removed from V and 2 bases from J, the gap between germline ends came to 6 bases. Looked up from germline, CDR1 is MNHEY and CDR2 is SVGEGT. The CDR3 here is CASSYGQNYGYTF. The CDR3 DNA sequence: TGTGCCAGCAGTTACGGGCAGAACTATGGCTACACCTTC.

V and J are TRBV9 and TRBJ1-4; D gene unclear. Germline CDR1 reads SGDLS; CDR2 reads YYNGEE. V lost 3 bases and J 2 bases, leaving 11 bases between the germline ends. The CDR3 loop spans 15 amino acids. CDR3 sequence reads: CASSGAGTTNEKLFF. The CDR3 DNA is TGTGCCAGCAGCGGAGCGGGTACGACTAATGAAAAACTGTTTTTT.

A few counts support this clone. The DNA for the CDR3 is TGTGCCAGCTCACTCGGACAGGGCCACACCGGGGAGCTGTTTTTT. Translation: CASSLGQGHTGELFF. The rearrangement uses TRBV7-8 and TRBJ2-2, with TRBD1 matching 8 bases. The CDR3 sequence is 15 residues long. J gave up 3 bases and V 8 bases, and 8 bases lay outside the gene matches. Germline V CDR1 and CDR2: SGHVS, FQNEAQ.

The chain uses TRBV6-5 and TRBJ1-1; D might be TRBD1 (6 bases). Germline V gives CDR1 MNHEY, CDR2 SVGAGI. The ends were cut back, 6 bases at V and 0 bases at J, with 14 bases in the middle. The CDR3 covers 15 residues. CDR3 amino acids: CASRNTGTLNTEAFF. CDR3 sequence (DNA): TGTGCCAGCAGGAATACCGGGACACTGAACACTGAAGCTTTCTTT.

This clone was counted once. The chain joins TRBV2 to TRBJ1-1, with 8 bases identical to TRBD1. CDR3 length: 17 residues. CDR1 SNHLY and CDR2 FYNNEI come from the germline V gene. Trimming removed 7 bases from V and 1 base from J; junction bases left unmatched: 14. The CDR3, as DNA: TGTGCCAGCATCCCAGGGGGCGCGGGCGCGAGGAACACTGAAGCTTTCTTT. Its translation: CASIPGGAGARNTEAFF.

The V and J genes are TRBV10-2 and TRBJ1-2, with TRBD1 matching over 7 bases. The germline V gene encodes CDR1 WSHSY and CDR2 SAAADI. Germline trimming cut 5 bases from V and 4 bases from J; bases unmatched to any gene: 4. The CDR3 loop spans 13 amino acids. DNA for the CDR3: TGCGCCAGCAGTTCCGGGACAGTCTATGGCTACACCTTC. Translation: CASSSGTVYGYTF.

The chain couples TRBV27 to TRBJ2-7; D perhaps matches TRBD1 (5 bases). The V and J ends lost 3 bases and 0 bases respectively, with 15 bases between them. The CDR3 is 16 amino acids. Germline values: CDR1 MNHEY, CDR2 SMNVEV (reference sequence). In DNA form, the CDR3 reads TGTGCCAGCAGTTTTAAGACCAGGGTATTCTCCTACGAGCAGTACTTC. This codes for CASSFKTRVFSYEQYF.

The table lists this clone with a count of one. V usage is TRBV27 and J usage is TRBJ1-2; weak D call: TRBD1 (6 bases). Per the germline V gene, CDR1 is MNHEY and CDR2 is SMNVEV (reference sequence). Trimming took 8 bases from V and 4 from J, leaving 17 bases between them. The CDR3 has 14 amino acids. The CDR3 is CASRTRGPGYGYTF. For the CDR3, the DNA is TGTGCCAGCCGCACCAGGGGTCCTGGCTATGGCTACACCTTC.

The CDR3 spells CASSHPKQASRNEAFF. CDR3 sequence (DNA): TGTGCCAGCAGCCACCCTAAACAGGCCTCGAGGAATGAAGCTTTCTTT. The V call is TRBV3-1 (or the pseudogene TRBV3-2), the J call TRBJ1-1, with D perhaps matching TRBD1 (5 bases). Trimming pared 3 bases from V and 7 bases from J, leaving 21 bases between. CDR1 is LGHDT and CDR2 is YNNKEL in the germline V gene (reference sequence). The CDR3 loop spans 16 amino acids.

V gene TRBV27 combines with J gene TRBJ1-6, with 9 bases identical to TRBD1. V dropped 6 bases and J dropped 0; count of bases not matched to a gene: 9. The CDR3 is made up of 18 amino acids. From germline, CDR1 is MNHEY and CDR2 SMNVEV (reference sequence). CDR3 sequence reads: CASRGTGRGLSYNSPLHF. CDR3 sequence (DNA): TGTGCCAGCAGGGGGACAGGGAGGGGACTCTCCTATAATTCACCCCTCCACTTT.

This chain connects TRBV6-5 to TRBJ1-2; TRBD1 matches at 7 bases. This CDR3 is built from 14 residues. J lost 5 bases, V lost 6 bases, and 9 bases had no gene match. CDR1 is MNHEY and CDR2 is SVGAGI in the germline V gene. DNA of the CDR3: TGTGCCAGCAGCCGAAAACAGGGGTATTATGGCTACACCTTC. This encodes CASSRKQGYYGYTF.

V usage is TRBV6-2 or TRBV6-3 and J usage is TRBJ1-6; 9 positions match TRBD1. CDR1 MNHEY and CDR2 SVGEGT come from the germline V gene. The CDR3 spans 15 residues. The ends lost 4 bases at V and 7 bases at J; junction bases unmatched: 5. CDR3 region: CASSSTGGWNSPLHF. CDR3 bases: TGTGCCAGCAGTTCCACAGGGGGCTGGAATTCACCCCTCCACTTT.

The genes are TRBV10-3 and TRBJ1-1; tentatively, D is TRBD1 (6 bases). There are 13 residues in the CDR3. Germline V gene lookup returns CDR1 ENHRY and CDR2 SYGVKD. Trimming pared 7 bases from V and 6 bases from J, leaving 15 bases between. In DNA, the CDR3 is TGTGCCATCACCCAACAGGGAGGGGCTGAAGCTTTCTTT. Protein product: CAITQQGGAEAFF.

This chain uses TRBV15 with TRBJ1-1, with 7 nucleotides matching TRBD1. Germline CDR1 LNHNV, CDR2 YYDKDF (reference sequence). V dropped 0 bases and J dropped 4; count of bases not matched to a gene: 5. The CDR3 loop spans 15 amino acids. CDR3 in DNA: TGTGCCACCAGCAGAGATCAGGGGGTCCTCACTGAAGCTTTCTTT. Translation gives CATSRDQGVLTEAFF.

The chain uses TRBV18 and TRBJ2-7; TRBD2 aligns across 7 bases. This CDR3 has 15 residues. V trimming: 2 bases; J trimming: 6 bases; junction bases outside the gene matches: 10. The germline V gene encodes CDR1 KGHSH and CDR2 LQKENI. As DNA, the CDR3 is TGTGCCAGCTCACCAGCTGGGGGGGACCAGTCCGAGCAGTACTTC. Its protein product is CASSPAGGDQSEQYF.

V is TRBV11-1 and J is TRBJ2-2; 7 nucleotides match TRBD2. This CDR3 is built from 16 residues. CDR1 and CDR2 (germline): SGHAT, FQDESV (reference sequence). J was trimmed by 4 bases and V by 5 bases; bases with no gene match: 10. The CDR3, as DNA: TGTGCCAGCAGCCCAACTCGGGGGAGGGGCACCGGGGAGCTGTTTTTT. It encodes CASSPTRGRGTGELFF.